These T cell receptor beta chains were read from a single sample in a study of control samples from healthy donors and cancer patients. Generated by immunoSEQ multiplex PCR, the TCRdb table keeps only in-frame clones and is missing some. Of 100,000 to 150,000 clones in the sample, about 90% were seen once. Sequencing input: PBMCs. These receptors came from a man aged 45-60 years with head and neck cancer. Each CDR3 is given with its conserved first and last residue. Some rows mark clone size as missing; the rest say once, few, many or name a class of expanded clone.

CASRRLRNEQFF	.	TRBV10-1
CASSPNTGMDGYTF	.	TRBV7-8
CASSYYNRASNEKLFF	once	TRBV27
CASSLPTGMNTEAFF	.	TRBV5-4
CASRGQGSNYGYTF	.	TRBV9
CASSQSGANYGYTF	.	TRBV3-1/TRBV3-2
CASSFQGLTKEKLFF	.	TRBV5-1
CATGGGGYGYTF	.	TRBV28
CASSKGGTNNEQFF	.	TRBV7-6
CASRIRGYEQFF	.	TRBV6-6
CATSDLQGREQFF	.	TRBV24-1
CASSPQGGPSGNTIYF	.	TRBV7-2